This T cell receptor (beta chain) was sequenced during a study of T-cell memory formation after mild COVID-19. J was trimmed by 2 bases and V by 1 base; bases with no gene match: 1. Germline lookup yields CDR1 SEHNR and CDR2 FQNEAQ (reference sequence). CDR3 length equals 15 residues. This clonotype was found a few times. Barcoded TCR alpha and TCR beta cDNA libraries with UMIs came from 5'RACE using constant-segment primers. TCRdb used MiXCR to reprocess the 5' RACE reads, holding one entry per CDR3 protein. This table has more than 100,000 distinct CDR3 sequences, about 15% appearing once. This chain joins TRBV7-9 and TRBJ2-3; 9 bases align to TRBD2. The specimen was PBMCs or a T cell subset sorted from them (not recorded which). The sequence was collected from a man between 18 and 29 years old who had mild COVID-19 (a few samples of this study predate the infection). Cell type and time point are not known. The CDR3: CASSLERGVTDTQYF. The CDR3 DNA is TGTGCCAGCAGCTTAGAGCGGGGGGTCACAGATACGCAGTATTTT.